A single sample is the source of the 28 T cell receptor beta chains below, sequenced in a study of T cells in Graves' hyperthyroidism and ophthalmopathy. Amplification yielded TCR beta CDR3 regions, with RNA transcripts as the source. In the first-round RT-PCR of the TCR CDR3, the HTBI primer set was used. TCRdb ran MiXCR on the multiplex PCR reads and lists one entry per CDR3 protein. There are roughly 560,000 distinct CDR3 sequences in the sample; about 14% occur only once, and 4.3% lies in the top ten. Sequences were obtained from blood. These receptors all come from a woman in her 40s with Graves' ophthalmopathy.

Worth noting for this clonotype: Being one base from a much bigger clone, this may be a read error. V gene TRBV7-2 combines with J gene TRBJ2-7, with TRBD1 matching 9 bases. CDR3 size: 13 residues. Germline values: CDR1 SGHTA, CDR2 FQGNSA. The V and J ends lost 5 bases and 3 bases, in that order; junction bases with no gene match: 2. As DNA, the CDR3 is TGTGCCAGCAGCGCGACAGGGGGCTACGAGCAGTACTTC. This sequence encodes CASSATGGYEQYF.

This clonotype was found many times. The genes are TRBV28 and TRBJ2-7, with D possibly matching TRBD1 (5 bases). The CDR3 loop spans 16 amino acids. V was clipped by 3 bases and J by 2 bases, with 17 bases between them. The V gene's germline CDR1 is MDHEN and CDR2 SYDVKM. The CDR3 reads CASSFPGETGTYEQYF. As DNA, the CDR3 is TGTGCCAGCAGTTTCCCTGGGGAAACAGGAACCTACGAGCAGTACTTC. Full variable domain (missing parts from reference TRBV28 and TRBJ2-7): DVKVTQSSRYLVKRTGEKVFLECVQDMDHENMFWYRQDPGLGLRLIYFSYDVKMKEKGDIPEGYSVSREKKERFSLILESASTNQTSMYLCASSFPGETGTYEQYFGPGTRLTVT.

This chain joins TRBV5-1 and TRBJ2-7; 10 bases are a match to TRBD1. Losses at the gene ends were 5 bases for V and 4 bases for J; bases not matched to a gene: 6. Looked up from germline, CDR1 is SGHRS and CDR2 is YFSETQ. This CDR3 has 14 residues. CDR3 bases: TGCGCCAGCAGAGTTGACAGGGGGCTTTACGAGCAGTACTTC. Translated: CASRVDRGLYEQYF. The whole variable domain, filled in from reference TRBV5-1 and TRBJ2-7, reads KAGVTQTPRYLIKTRGQQVTLSCSPISGHRSVSWYQQTPGQGLQFLFEYFSETQRNKGNFPGRFSGRQFSNSRSEMNVSTLELGDSALYLCASRVDRGLYEQYFGPGTRLTVT.

This clonotype was observed a few times. The J gene is TRBJ1-1, the V gene TRBV30; TRBD1 aligns across 7 bases. Looked up from germline, CDR1 is GTSNPN and CDR2 is SVGIG (reference sequence). Unmatched junction bases numbered 8, after V lost 6 bases and J lost 4 bases. CDR3 size: 13 residues. The CDR3 bases are TGTGCCTGCCCACAGGGGTTGGGCACTGAAGCTTTCTTT. It encodes CACPQGLGTEAFF.

This clonotype was seen many times. Here the CDR3 reads CASSLNAGGPGEQYF. The CDR3 DNA reads as TGCGCCAGCAGCTTGAACGCAGGGGGGCCTGGAGAGCAGTACTTC. This sequence joins TRBV5-1 and TRBJ2-7, with TRBD1 as a possible D gene (7 bases). Per the germline V gene, CDR1 is SGHRS and CDR2 is YFSETQ. This CDR3 comprises 15 residues. The V end was cut by 1 base, the J end by 7 bases, with 18 bases between.

The rearrangement uses TRBV28 and TRBJ1-2, with D possibly matching TRBD1 (6 bases). CDR1 and CDR2 from the germline V gene are MDHEN and SYDVKM. Trimming took 4 bases from V and 6 from J, leaving 9 bases between them. The CDR3 covers 12 residues. CDR3 sequence (DNA): TGTGCCAGCAGTTACAGGGCTAATGGCTACACCTTC. Protein: CASSYRANGYTF.

J is TRBJ2-5 and V is TRBV20-1; D uncertain. V was trimmed by 3 bases and J by 2 bases, leaving 16 bases between them. The CDR3 extends over 15 amino acids. Germline loops: CDR1 DFQATT, CDR2 SNEGSKA (reference sequence). The CDR3 loop reads CSASNPKVRQETQYF. The CDR3 bases are TGCAGTGCTAGTAATCCCAAGGTTAGGCAAGAGACCCAGTACTTC.

This clonotype was counted ten times or more. V and J are TRBV20-1 and TRBJ1-2; 8 bases are a match to TRBD1. The germline gives CDR1 DFQATT, CDR2 SNEGSKA (reference sequence). This CDR3 has 14 amino acids. Trimming removed 6 bases from V and 4 bases from J; junction bases left unmatched: 10. CDR3 residues: CSASGGWAAYGYTF. DNA for the CDR3: TGCAGTGCATCAGGGGGCTGGGCGGCCTATGGCTACACCTTC.

This clonotype has a handful of counts. V and J are TRBV29-1 and TRBJ2-5, with D possibly being TRBD1 (5 bases). The germline V gene has CDR1 SQVTM and CDR2 ANQGSEA. Trimming removed 6 bases from V and 7 bases from J, with 21 bases in between. CDR3 size: 14 residues. CDR3 DNA sequence: TGCAGCGTGCCCCAGGGCCAGGGATTCGGGACCCAGTACTTC. This codes for CSVPQGQGFGTQYF. Together with reference TRBV29-1 and TRBJ2-5, the CDR3 gives the full variable domain: SAVISQKPSRDICQRGTSLTIQCQVDSQVTMMFWYRQQPGQSLTLIATANQGSEATYESGFVIDKFPISRPNLTFSTLTVSNMSPEDSSIYLCSVPQGQGFGTQYFGPGTRLLVL.

This clonotype was seen repeatedly, ten times or more. The gene calls are TRBV27 and TRBJ1-2; no firm D call. V lost 3 bases, J lost 4 bases, and 12 bases lay in between. The germline CDR1 and CDR2 sequences are MNHEY and SMNVEV (reference sequence). The CDR3 loop spans 14 amino acids. CDR3 region: CASSFGSRSYGYTF. CDR3 in DNA: TGTGCCAGCAGTTTCGGCAGCAGATCCTATGGCTACACCTTC.

This clonotype has just a few counts. V and J are TRBV12-3 or TRBV12-4 and TRBJ2-2, with 8 positions matching TRBD2. V trimming: 10 bases; J trimming: 2 bases; junction bases outside the gene matches: 15. The CDR3 spans 17 residues. The CDR3 DNA reads TGTGCCACCATGGGGCTAGCGGGCCTTATTAACACCGGGGAGCTGTTTTTT. It codes for CATMGLAGLINTGELFF.

The chain carries TRBV6-1 and TRBJ2-5; TRBD1 matches at 10 bases. The CDR3 covers 13 residues. J gave up 10 bases and V 4 bases, and 6 bases lay outside the gene matches. Germline assignment: CDR1 MNHNS and CDR2 SASEGT. The CDR3 spells CASSGRTGGIQYF. The CDR3, as DNA: TGTGCCAGCAGTGGCCGGACAGGGGGGATCCAGTACTTC.

Concerning this clonotype: Being one base from a much bigger clone, this may be a read error. The V and J genes are TRBV7-8 and TRBJ2-2; D gene unclear. The germline V gene encodes CDR1 SGHVS and CDR2 FQNEAQ. There are 14 residues in the CDR3. CDR3 residues: CTSSSQPGTGELFF. The DNA for the CDR3 is TGTACCAGCAGCTCGCAGCCGGGCACCGGGGAGCTGTTTTTT.

This clonotype was seen at least ten times. This chain links TRBV14 with TRBJ2-7; D gene unclear. Per the germline V gene, CDR1 is SGHDN and CDR2 is FVKESK. Trimming left V 0 bases short and J 3 bases short, with 6 bases between. The CDR3 has 13 residues. CDR3 bases: TGTGCCAGCAGCCAAGAGATAGACTACGAGCAGTACTTC. Translation gives CASSQEIDYEQYF.

This clonotype was seen repeatedly, ten times or more. The chain couples TRBV12-5 to TRBJ2-2; tentative D call: TRBD1 (6 bases). V was clipped by 5 bases and J by 5 bases, with 9 bases between them. Germline assignment: CDR1 LGHNT and CDR2 FRNRAP. The CDR3 runs to 13 residues. The CDR3 protein is CASGLQGTGELFF. The CDR3, as DNA: TGTGCTAGTGGTCTACAGGGTACCGGGGAGCTGTTTTTT.

This clonotype was detected many times. The gene calls are TRBV19 and TRBJ2-7; 7 nucleotides match TRBD2. The CDR3 totals 15 residues. Germline V gives CDR1 LNHDA, CDR2 SQIVND (reference sequence). Trimming cost V 1 base and J 3 bases; bases outside gene matches: 6. The CDR3 DNA sequence: TGTGCCAGTAGTATAGGGGGCGGGAGAGTCTACGAGCAGTACTTC. Translating it yields CASSIGGGRVYEQYF. The whole variable domain, remainder taken from reference TRBV19 and TRBJ2-7, is DGGITQSPKYLFRKEGQNVTLSCEQNLNHDAMYWYRQDPGQGLRLIYYSQIVNDFQKGDIAEGYSVSREKKESFPLTVTSAQKNPTAFYLCASSIGGGRVYEQYFGPGTRLTVT.

The sample holds a few counts of this clonotype. V gene TRBV4-3 combines with J gene TRBJ2-7; weak D call: TRBD1 (6 bases). The germline gives CDR1 LGHNA, CDR2 YSLEER. V lost 3 bases, J lost 2 bases, and 17 bases lay in between. The CDR3 has 16 amino acids. DNA of the CDR3: TGCGCCAGCAGCCAGGTTAAAGGGACACCAACCTACGAGCAGTACTTC. Translating it yields CASSQVKGTPTYEQYF.

The chain uses TRBV12-3 or TRBV12-4 and TRBJ2-4; TRBD2 aligns across 12 bases. J was trimmed by 8 bases and V by 6 bases; bases with no gene match: 11. CDR3 length equals 16 residues. CDR3 region: CASSPSGGGAADIQYF. As DNA, the CDR3 is TGTGCCAGCAGCCCTAGCGGGGGGGGGGCAGCGGACATTCAGTACTTC.

This clonotype was found many times. The chain uses TRBV27 and TRBJ2-2, with D tentatively TRBD2 (6 bases). The V gene's germline CDR1 is MNHEY and CDR2 SMNVEV (reference sequence). This CDR3 has 14 residues. V was clipped by 3 bases and J by 4 bases, with 9 bases between them. The CDR3 DNA is TGTGCCAGCAGTTTCCACGGGGGCACCGGGGAGCTGTTTTTT. As protein: CASSFHGGTGELFF.

J is TRBJ2-3 and V is TRBV27, with a tentative D call TRBD2 (6 bases). From germline, CDR1 is MNHEY and CDR2 SMNVEV (reference sequence). V shed 6 bases and J shed 2 bases, with 21 bases lying between them. The CDR3 covers 17 residues. The CDR3 nucleotides read TGTGCCAGCAGCCAAGATAAAGGAGCGGGCAACACAGATACGCAGTATTTT. Its translation: CASSQDKGAGNTDTQYF.

There are many counts of this clonotype. V gene TRBV5-1 combines with J gene TRBJ1-2; D is undetermined. Germline lookup yields CDR1 SGHRS and CDR2 YFSETQ. This CDR3 has 13 residues. Trimming left V 0 bases short and J 4 bases short, with 7 bases between. The CDR3 coding sequence is TGCGCCAGCAGCTTGGGACCCAGCTATGGCTACACCTTC. Protein product: CASSLGPSYGYTF.

This clonotype was seen once. A read error may be the cause here, since a much bigger clone is one base away. The V and J genes are TRBV6-2 or TRBV6-3 and TRBJ1-5; D gene uncertain. The germline CDR1 and CDR2 sequences are MNHEY and SVGEGT. This CDR3 has 12 amino acids. CDR3 sequence (DNA): TGTGCCATCAGTTACCCAGCCCAGCCCCAGCATTTT. It is translated as CAISYPAQPQHF.

The chain couples TRBV2 to TRBJ1-3; no clear D. The CDR3 is 12 amino acids. The V end lost 5 bases, the J end lost 5 bases, and 7 bases lay between the germline ends. The V gene's germline CDR1 is SNHLY and CDR2 FYNNEI. The DNA of the CDR3 is TGTGCCAGCAGTCAGGAGAGAAACACCATATATTTT. Translating it yields CASSQERNTIYF.

This clonotype was seen repeatedly, ten times or more. Germline is not matched at one junction end, which may reflect a read error. J is TRBJ1-6 and V is TRBV12-3 or TRBV12-4; D might be TRBD1 (5 bases). The CDR3 has 14 amino acids. CDR3 protein: CASSWQGPNSPPHF. CDR3 DNA sequence: TGTGCCAGCAGTTGGCAGGGCCCTAATTCACCCCCCCACTTT.

This clonotype was seen ten or more times. This chain links TRBV15 with TRBJ1-1; D is undetermined. V lost 1 base, J lost 0 bases, and 6 bases lay in between. This CDR3 is built from 14 residues. The germline CDR1 and CDR2 sequences are LNHNV and YYDKDF (reference sequence). This CDR3 reads CATSRALMNTEAFF. The CDR3 region has the DNA TGTGCCACCAGCAGAGCACTCATGAACACTGAAGCTTTCTTT. The complete variable domain, with remaining parts taken from reference TRBV15 and TRBJ1-1, reads DAMVIQNPRYQVTQFGKPVTLSCSQTLNHNVMYWYQQKSSQAPKLLFHYYDKDFNNEADTPDNFQSRRPNTSFCFLDIRSPGLGDTAMYLCATSRALMNTEAFFGQGTRLTVV.

The gene calls are TRBV18 and TRBJ2-5; TRBD2 is a possible D gene (5 bases). CDR1 is KGHSH and CDR2 is LQKENI in the germline V gene. The V gene lost 3 bases and the J gene lost 3 bases, with 11 bases spanning the gap. This CDR3 region has 14 residues. The CDR3 DNA reads as TGTGCCAGCTCACCTTTTGACGGGAAAGAGACCCAGTACTTC. It specifies CASSPFDGKETQYF.

This sequence joins TRBV19 and TRBJ1-1; D unclear. The CDR3 loop spans 14 amino acids. Germline V CDR1 and CDR2: LNHDA, SQIVND (reference sequence). V shed 6 bases and J shed 0 bases, with 11 bases lying between them. CDR3 region: CASRSRLMNTEAFF. CDR3 DNA sequence: TGTGCCAGTAGGTCCAGACTCATGAACACTGAAGCTTTCTTT.

The chain links TRBV3-1 to TRBJ1-6; the D gene is possibly TRBD1 (6 bases). The V and J ends lost 3 bases and 4 bases respectively, with 7 bases between them. The V gene's germline CDR1 is LGHDT and CDR2 YNNKEL (reference sequence). The CDR3 covers 14 residues. For the CDR3, the DNA is TGTGCCAGCAGCCAGACAGGTTATAATTCACCCCTCCACTTT. Its translation: CASSQTGYNSPLHF.